This T cell receptor beta chain was recorded in a study of OX40 agonist ivuxolimab in advanced cancers. Study at large: At roughly 83% male, the cohort had a mean age of approximately 60 years, ranging from roughly 20 to 90. Study-wide findings and caveats: Clonal expansion was seen in CD4+ and CD8+ blood T cells by week 6 at 0.1 to 3.0 mg/kg. Low normalized T-cell clonal expansion was also seen in some nonresponders.

Germline V CDR1 and CDR2: SGHAT, FQNNGV. This CDR3 contains 17 residues. V lost 1 base to trimming and J lost 0 bases, with 13 bases between them. Data came from immunoSEQ multiplex PCR; TCRdb stores just in-frame clones and leaves some out. There are tens of thousands of clones in the sample; roughly 94% occur only once, and 15% to 18% lies in the top ten. Points on this clone: The target antigen is unknown.

The chain recombines TRBV11-2 with TRBJ2-1, with a tentative D call TRBD1 (6 bases). This specimen consisted of CD4+ or CD8+ T cells sorted from blood, obtained in a trial of the OX40 agonist ivuxolimab. This sequence originates from an adult with an advanced solid tumor such as melanoma, head and neck, liver or kidney cancer. This CDR3 reads CASSLVTGPLSYNEQFF. CDR3 coding DNA: TGTGCCAGCAGCTTAGTGACAGGACCGCTCTCCTACAATGAGCAGTTCTTC.